This TCR beta chain originates from a study of T cell changes during pregnancy in multiple sclerosis. The data were produced by immunoSEQ multiplex PCR, yet TCRdb's version contains in-frame clones alone and is incomplete. The top ten clones hold roughly 1.5% of a sample with about 69,000 clones, under 95% of them seen once. The CDR3 covers 18 residues. V was pared by 6 bases and J by 2 bases, with 26 bases between. Germline V gives CDR1 SGHNT, CDR2 YYREEE (reference sequence). The TCR was taken from a female donor with multiple sclerosis, enrolled in a pregnancy study. Sample: peripheral blood, taken in the third trimester of pregnancy. V and J are TRBV5-4 and TRBJ1-2, with TRBD1 as a possible D gene (5 bases). CDR3 nucleotide sequence: TGTGCCAGCACCCTCAGCTTAAGTCGGGCGGGGGACAACTATGGCTACACCTTC. This sequence encodes CASTLSLSRAGDNYGYTF.